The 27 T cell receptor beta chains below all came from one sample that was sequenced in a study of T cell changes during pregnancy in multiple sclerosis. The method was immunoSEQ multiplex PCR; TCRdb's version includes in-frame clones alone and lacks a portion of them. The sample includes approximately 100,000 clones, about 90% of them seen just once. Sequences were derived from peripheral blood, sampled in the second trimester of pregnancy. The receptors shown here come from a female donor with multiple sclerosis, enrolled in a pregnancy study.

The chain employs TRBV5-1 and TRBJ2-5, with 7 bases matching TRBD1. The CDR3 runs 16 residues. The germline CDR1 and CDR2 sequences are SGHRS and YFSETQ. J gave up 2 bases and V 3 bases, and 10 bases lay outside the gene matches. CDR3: CASSSRRDRAQETQYF. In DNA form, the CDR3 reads TGCGCCAGCAGCTCTAGGAGAGACAGGGCACAAGAGACCCAGTACTTC. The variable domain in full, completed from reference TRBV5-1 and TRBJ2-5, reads KAGVTQTPRYLIKTRGQQVTLSCSPISGHRSVSWYQQTPGQGLQFLFEYFSETQRNKGNFPGRFSGRQFSNSRSEMNVSTLELGDSALYLCASSSRRDRAQETQYFGPGTRLLVL.

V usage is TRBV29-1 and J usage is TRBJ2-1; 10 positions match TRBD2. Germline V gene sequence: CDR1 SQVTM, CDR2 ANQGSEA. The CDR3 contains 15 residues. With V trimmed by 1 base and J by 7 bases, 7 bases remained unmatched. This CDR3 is CSVEGLAGAPNEQFF. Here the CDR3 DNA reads TGCAGCGTTGAAGGCCTAGCGGGAGCCCCTAATGAGCAGTTCTTC.

The CDR3 DNA follows: TGCGCCAGCAGCCAAGAAACAGTCTATGGCTACACCTTC. Encoded protein: CASSQETVYGYTF. The V gene is TRBV4-1, the J gene TRBJ1-2; D gene uncertain. The V end lost 0 bases, the J end lost 4 bases, and 6 bases lay between the germline ends. The germline CDR1 and CDR2 sequences are MGHRA and YSYEKL. CDR3 size: 13 residues.

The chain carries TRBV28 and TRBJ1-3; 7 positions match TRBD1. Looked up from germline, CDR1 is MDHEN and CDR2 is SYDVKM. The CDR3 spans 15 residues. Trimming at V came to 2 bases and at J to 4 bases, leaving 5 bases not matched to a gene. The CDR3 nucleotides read TGTGCCAGCAGTTTACCGGGACAGATAGGAAACACCATATATTTT. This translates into CASSLPGQIGNTIYF.

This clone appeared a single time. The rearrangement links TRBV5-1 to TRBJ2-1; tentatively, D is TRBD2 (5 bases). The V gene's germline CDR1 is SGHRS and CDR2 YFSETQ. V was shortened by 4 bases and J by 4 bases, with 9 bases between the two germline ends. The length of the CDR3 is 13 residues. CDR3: CASSRGTYNEQFF. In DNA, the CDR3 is TGCGCCAGCAGCCGGGGAACTTACAATGAGCAGTTCTTC.

CDR3 residues: CASSPAGGVGSGANVLTF. The DNA for the CDR3 is TGCGCCAGCAGCCCGGCAGGGGGAGTAGGCTCTGGGGCCAACGTCCTGACTTTC. V is TRBV5-1 and J is TRBJ2-6; 7 positions agree with TRBD1. This CDR3 contains 18 residues. The germline gives CDR1 SGHRS, CDR2 YFSETQ. With V trimmed by 4 bases and J by 0 bases, 10 bases remained unmatched. The full variable domain, rest sourced from reference TRBV5-1 and TRBJ2-6, is KAGVTQTPRYLIKTRGQQVTLSCSPISGHRSVSWYQQTPGQGLQFLFEYFSETQRNKGNFPGRFSGRQFSNSRSEMNVSTLELGDSALYLCASSPAGGVGSGANVLTFGAGSRLTVL.

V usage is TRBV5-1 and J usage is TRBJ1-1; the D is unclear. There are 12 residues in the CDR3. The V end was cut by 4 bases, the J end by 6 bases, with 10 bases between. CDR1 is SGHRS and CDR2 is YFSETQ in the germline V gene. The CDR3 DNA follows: TGCGCCAGCAGCCCAGGCGTCTCTGAAGCTTTCTTT. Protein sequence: CASSPGVSEAFF.

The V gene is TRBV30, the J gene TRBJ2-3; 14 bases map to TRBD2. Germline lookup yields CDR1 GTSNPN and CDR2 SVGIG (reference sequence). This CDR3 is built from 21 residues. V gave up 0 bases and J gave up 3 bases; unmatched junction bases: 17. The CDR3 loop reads CAWSVGWGGLAGVERTDTQYF. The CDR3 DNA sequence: TGTGCCTGGAGTGTTGGGTGGGGGGGACTAGCGGGAGTGGAGCGAACAGATACGCAGTATTTT.

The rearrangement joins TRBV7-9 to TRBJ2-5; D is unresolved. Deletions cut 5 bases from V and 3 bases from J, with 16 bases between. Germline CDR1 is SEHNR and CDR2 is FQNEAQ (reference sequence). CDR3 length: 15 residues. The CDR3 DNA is TGTGCCAGCAGCCCCACAGATCACACCGAAGAGACCCAGTACTTC. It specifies CASSPTDHTEETQYF.

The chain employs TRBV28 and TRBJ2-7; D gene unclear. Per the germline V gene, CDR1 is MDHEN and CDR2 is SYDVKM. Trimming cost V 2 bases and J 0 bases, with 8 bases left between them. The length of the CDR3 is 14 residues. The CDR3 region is CASSLILVSYEQYF. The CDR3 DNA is TGTGCCAGCAGTTTAATCCTAGTCTCCTACGAGCAGTACTTC.

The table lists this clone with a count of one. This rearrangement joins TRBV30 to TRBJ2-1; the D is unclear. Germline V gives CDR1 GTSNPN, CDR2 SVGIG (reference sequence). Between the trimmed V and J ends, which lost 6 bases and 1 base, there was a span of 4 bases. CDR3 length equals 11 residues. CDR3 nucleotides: TGTGCCTGTCTTTCCTACAATGAGCAGTTCTTC. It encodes CACLSYNEQFF.

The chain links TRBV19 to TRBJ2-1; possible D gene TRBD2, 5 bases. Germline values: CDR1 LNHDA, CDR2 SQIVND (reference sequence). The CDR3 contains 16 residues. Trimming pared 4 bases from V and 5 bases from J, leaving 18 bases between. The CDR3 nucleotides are TGTGCCAGTAGTACACGCCCCAGGACTCGACACAATGAGCAGTTCTTC. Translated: CASSTRPRTRHNEQFF.

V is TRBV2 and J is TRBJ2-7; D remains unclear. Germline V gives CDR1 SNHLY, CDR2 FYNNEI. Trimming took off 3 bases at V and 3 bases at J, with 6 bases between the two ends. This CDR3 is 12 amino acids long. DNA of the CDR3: TGTGCCAGCAGTGACCTAAGCTACGAGCAGTACTTC. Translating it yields CASSDLSYEQYF.

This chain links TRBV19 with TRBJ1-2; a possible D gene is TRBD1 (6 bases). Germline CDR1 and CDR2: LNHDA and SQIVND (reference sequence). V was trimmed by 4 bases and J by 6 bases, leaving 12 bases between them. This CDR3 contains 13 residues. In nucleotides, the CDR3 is TGTGCCAGTAGTAGCTGGACAGACGATGGCTACACCTTC. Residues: CASSSWTDDGYTF. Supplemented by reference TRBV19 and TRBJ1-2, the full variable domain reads DGGITQSPKYLFRKEGQNVTLSCEQNLNHDAMYWYRQDPGQGLRLIYYSQIVNDFQKGDIAEGYSVSREKKESFPLTVTSAQKNPTAFYLCASSSWTDDGYTFGSGTRLTVV.

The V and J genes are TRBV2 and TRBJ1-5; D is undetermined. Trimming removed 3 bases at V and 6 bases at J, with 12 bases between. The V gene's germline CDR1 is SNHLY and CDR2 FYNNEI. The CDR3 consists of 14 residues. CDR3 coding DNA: TGTGCCAGCAGTGATTTCCGGCGCGGTCAGCCCCAGCATTTT. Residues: CASSDFRRGQPQHF.

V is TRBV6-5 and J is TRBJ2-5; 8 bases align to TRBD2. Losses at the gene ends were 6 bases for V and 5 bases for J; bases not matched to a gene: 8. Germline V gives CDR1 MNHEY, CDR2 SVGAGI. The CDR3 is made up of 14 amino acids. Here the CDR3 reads CASSRGTSAETQYF. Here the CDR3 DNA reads TGTGCCAGCAGCCGTGGGACTAGTGCGGAGACCCAGTACTTC.

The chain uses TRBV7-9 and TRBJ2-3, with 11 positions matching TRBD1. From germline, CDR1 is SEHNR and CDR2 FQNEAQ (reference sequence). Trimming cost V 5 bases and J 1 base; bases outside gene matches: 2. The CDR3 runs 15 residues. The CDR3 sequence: CASSRTGGGTDTQYF. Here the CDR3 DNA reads TGTGCCAGCAGCCGGACAGGGGGCGGCACAGATACGCAGTATTTT.

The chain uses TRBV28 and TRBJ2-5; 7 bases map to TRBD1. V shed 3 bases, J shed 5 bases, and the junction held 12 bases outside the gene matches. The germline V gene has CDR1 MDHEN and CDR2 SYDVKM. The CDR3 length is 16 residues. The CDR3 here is CASSLRSGGPGETQYF. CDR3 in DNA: TGTGCCAGCAGTTTGCGGTCAGGGGGTCCGGGGGAGACCCAGTACTTC. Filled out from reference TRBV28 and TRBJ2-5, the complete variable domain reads DVKVTQSSRYLVKRTGEKVFLECVQDMDHENMFWYRQDPGLGLRLIYFSYDVKMKEKGDIPEGYSVSREKKERFSLILESASTNQTSMYLCASSLRSGGPGETQYFGPGTRLLVL.

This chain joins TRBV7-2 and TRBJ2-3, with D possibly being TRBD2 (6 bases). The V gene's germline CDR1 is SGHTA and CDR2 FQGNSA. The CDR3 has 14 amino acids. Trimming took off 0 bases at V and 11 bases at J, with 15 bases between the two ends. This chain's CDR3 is CASSLAGRETKQYF. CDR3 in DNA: TGTGCCAGCAGCTTAGCGGGACGGGAGACGAAGCAGTATTTT.

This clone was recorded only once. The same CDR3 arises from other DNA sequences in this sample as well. The CDR3 is CASSPTGRETQYF. The CDR3 bases are TGTGCCAGCAGCCCGACAGGTCGGGAGACCCAGTACTTC. This chain links TRBV28 with TRBJ2-5; possibly TRBD1 for D (6 bases). The germline V and J ends were trimmed by 6 bases and 5 bases, with 13 bases remaining between them. This CDR3 is 13 amino acids long. Germline CDR1 and CDR2: MDHEN and SYDVKM.

Here the CDR3 DNA reads TGTGCCAGCAGCCAACTCGGTGTGGACACCGGGGAGCTGTTTTTT. Translated, it gives CASSQLGVDTGELFF. The gene calls are TRBV4-2 and TRBJ2-2; D gene uncertain. This CDR3 has 15 amino acids. V was trimmed by 2 bases and J by 3 bases, leaving 10 bases between them. The V gene's germline CDR1 is LGHNA and CDR2 YNFKEQ.

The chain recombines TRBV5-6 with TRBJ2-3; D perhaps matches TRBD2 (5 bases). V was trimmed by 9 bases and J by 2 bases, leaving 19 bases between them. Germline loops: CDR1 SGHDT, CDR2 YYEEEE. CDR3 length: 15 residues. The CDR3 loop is CATAVRGLITDTQYF. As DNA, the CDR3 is TGTGCCACCGCGGTCCGGGGTCTGATCACAGATACGCAGTATTTT.

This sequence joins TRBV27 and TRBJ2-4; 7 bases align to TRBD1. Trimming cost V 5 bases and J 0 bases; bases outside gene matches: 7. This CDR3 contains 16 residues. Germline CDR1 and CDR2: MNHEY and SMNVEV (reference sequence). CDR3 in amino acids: CASSAGTVLAKNIQYF. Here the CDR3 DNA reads TGTGCCAGCAGTGCCGGGACAGTTCTAGCCAAAAACATTCAGTACTTC.

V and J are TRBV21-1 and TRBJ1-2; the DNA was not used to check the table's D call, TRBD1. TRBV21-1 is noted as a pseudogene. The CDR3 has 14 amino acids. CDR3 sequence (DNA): TGTGCCAGCAGCTTACAGGGGGTCGCTCGTGGCTACACCTTC. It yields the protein CASSLQGVARGYTF.

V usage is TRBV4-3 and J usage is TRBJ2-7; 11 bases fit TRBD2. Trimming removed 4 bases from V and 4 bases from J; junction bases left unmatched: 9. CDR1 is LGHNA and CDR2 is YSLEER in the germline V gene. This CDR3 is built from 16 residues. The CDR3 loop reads CASSLLLAGASYEQYF. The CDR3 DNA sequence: TGCGCCAGCAGCCTCTTACTAGCGGGAGCTTCATACGAGCAGTACTTC.

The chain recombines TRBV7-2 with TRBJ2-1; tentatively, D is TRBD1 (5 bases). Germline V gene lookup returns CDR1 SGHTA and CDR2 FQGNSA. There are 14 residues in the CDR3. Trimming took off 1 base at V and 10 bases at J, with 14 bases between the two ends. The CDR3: CASSLVGLRVEQFF. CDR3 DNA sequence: TGTGCCAGCAGCTTAGTAGGGCTCAGGGTGGAGCAGTTCTTC.

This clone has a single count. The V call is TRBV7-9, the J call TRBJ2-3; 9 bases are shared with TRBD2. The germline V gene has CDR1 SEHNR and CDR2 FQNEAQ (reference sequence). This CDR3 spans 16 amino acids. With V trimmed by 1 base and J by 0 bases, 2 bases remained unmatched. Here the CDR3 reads CASSLGLAGSTDTQYF. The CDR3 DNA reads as TGTGCCAGCAGCTTAGGGCTAGCGGGGAGCACAGATACGCAGTATTTT.